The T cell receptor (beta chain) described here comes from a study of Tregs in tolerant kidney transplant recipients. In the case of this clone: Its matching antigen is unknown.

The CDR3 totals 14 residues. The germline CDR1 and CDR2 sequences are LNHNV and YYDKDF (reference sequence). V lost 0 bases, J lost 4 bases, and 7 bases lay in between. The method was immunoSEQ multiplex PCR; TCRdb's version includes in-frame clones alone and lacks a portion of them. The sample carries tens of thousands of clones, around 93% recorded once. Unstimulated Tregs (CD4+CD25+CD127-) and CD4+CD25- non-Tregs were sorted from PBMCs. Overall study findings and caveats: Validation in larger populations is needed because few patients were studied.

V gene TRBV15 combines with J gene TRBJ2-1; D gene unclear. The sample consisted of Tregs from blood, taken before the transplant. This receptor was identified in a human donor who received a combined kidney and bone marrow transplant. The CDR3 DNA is TGTGCCACCAGCAGAGACGGCAGATACAATGAGCAGTTCTTC. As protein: CATSRDGRYNEQFF.